The 31 T cell receptor beta chains below were found in one sample sequenced in a study of blood T cell repertoires in COVID-19. Here immunoSEQ multiplex PCR was the method, and the copy in TCRdb shows in-frame clones only, minus some. This sample carries under 250,000 clones, over 80% of them seen once, and the ten largest clones take around 2.6%. The sample consisted of peripheral blood. The receptors here all came from a woman in her seventies with active or convalescent COVID-19.

The chain links TRBV2 to TRBJ1-2; TRBD1 aligns across 9 bases. Germline V gene lookup returns CDR1 SNHLY and CDR2 FYNNEI. The CDR3 sequence is 14 residues long. Trimming took 5 bases from V and 5 from J; bases not matched to a gene: 6. For the CDR3, the DNA is TGTGCCAGCAGTTCAACGACAGGGGGATATGGCTACACCTTC. Translating gives CASSSTTGGYGYTF.

V and J are TRBV5-1 and TRBJ2-7, with 7 bases aligning to TRBD2. The V gene end was trimmed by 0 bases and the J gene end by 2 bases; junction bases not matched to a gene: 8. The CDR3 is made up of 16 amino acids. The V gene's germline CDR1 is SGHRS and CDR2 YFSETQ. DNA for the CDR3: TGCGCCAGCAGCTTGGGACTAGCTGAGGTTACCTACGAGCAGTACTTC. As protein: CASSLGLAEVTYEQYF.

The chain links TRBV5-1 to TRBJ2-3, with D possibly matching TRBD2 (5 bases). The germline V gene has CDR1 SGHRS and CDR2 YFSETQ. V lost 5 bases, J lost 2 bases, and 6 bases lay in between. The CDR3 contains 12 residues. The CDR3, as DNA: TGCGCCAGCAGGGACTCCACAGATACGCAGTATTTT. It specifies CASRDSTDTQYF.

The chain carries TRBV5-4 and TRBJ2-2; the match to TRBD2 covers 12 bases. The CDR3 is 17 amino acids. Germline assignment: CDR1 SGHNT and CDR2 YYREEE (reference sequence). The ends lost 4 bases at V and 2 bases at J; junction bases unmatched: 6. The chain's CDR3 is CASSRAGLAGNTGELFF. The CDR3 DNA follows: TGTGCCAGCAGCAGAGCAGGACTAGCGGGAAACACCGGGGAGCTGTTTTTT.

The chain employs TRBV7-9 and TRBJ2-3; 9 bases match TRBD2. CDR1 and CDR2 (germline): SEHNR, FQNEAQ (reference sequence). V shed 5 bases, J shed 0 bases, and the junction held 3 bases outside the gene matches. The CDR3 contains 15 residues. The CDR3 loop reads CASSPSGVSTDTQYF. The CDR3 bases are TGTGCCAGCAGCCCTAGCGGGGTAAGCACAGATACGCAGTATTTT.

The rearrangement uses TRBV5-1 and TRBJ2-5, with 7 bases matching TRBD1. The CDR3 has 17 residues. Germline CDR1 and CDR2: SGHRS and YFSETQ. The V segment lost 5 bases and the J segment 0 bases; nucleotides outside the gene matches: 13. Written as DNA, the CDR3 is TGCGCCAGCAGAGAGGGGGCCTATAAATTGGACCAAGAGACCCAGTACTTC. Protein product: CASREGAYKLDQETQYF.

The chain links TRBV6-2 or TRBV6-3 to TRBJ1-5; D gene unclear. Germline CDR1 and CDR2: MNHEY and SVGEGT. V lost 2 bases and J 0 bases, leaving 11 bases between the germline ends. The CDR3 contains 16 residues. For the CDR3, the DNA is TGTGCCAGCAGTTACGGGCGGGAGTATAGCAATCAGCCCCAGCATTTT. Translating gives CASSYGREYSNQPQHF.

The chain uses TRBV7-7 and TRBJ2-5; perhaps TRBD2 as D (6 bases). The V end lost 2 bases, the J end lost 1 base, and 8 bases lay between the germline ends. From germline, CDR1 is SSHAT and CDR2 FNYEAQ (reference sequence). CDR3 length equals 14 residues. This chain's CDR3 is CASSLWGVQETQYF. The DNA of the CDR3 is TGTGCCAGCAGCTTATGGGGGGTCCAAGAGACCCAGTACTTC.

This clone was counted once. V and J are TRBV4-1 and TRBJ1-1; unclear D gene. CDR1 is MGHRA and CDR2 is YSYEKL in the germline V gene. The length of the CDR3 is 16 residues. V was cut by 1 base and J by 1 base, with 13 bases left in between. CDR3 nucleotides: TGCGCCAGCAGCCAAGGCCTGTTAGCTTCGAACACTGAAGCTTTCTTT. This gives the protein CASSQGLLASNTEAFF.

The chain has TRBV10-3 and TRBJ1-1; no definite D call. The CDR3 loop spans 14 amino acids. In germline, CDR1 is ENHRY, CDR2 SYGVKD. The germline V and J ends were trimmed by 2 bases and 4 bases, with 11 bases remaining between them. CDR3 DNA: TGTGCCATCAGTGAGGGGTTGGCGGGCACTGAAGCTTTCTTT. Protein product: CAISEGLAGTEAFF.

CDR3 residues: CASRSTGVAEAFF. CDR3 nucleotides: TGTGCCAGCAGGTCCACAGGGGTCGCTGAAGCTTTCTTT. The V and J genes are TRBV12-3 or TRBV12-4 and TRBJ1-1; 7 bases line up with TRBD1. The trim removed 6 bases at V and 6 bases at J, leaving 7 bases unmatched. This CDR3 is built from 13 residues.

The chain employs TRBV5-1 and TRBJ1-4, with 11 bases that match TRBD1. V lost 3 bases and J lost 6; bases outside the gene matches: 4. Germline V gene sequence: CDR1 SGHRS, CDR2 YFSETQ. The CDR3 runs 15 residues. The CDR3 here is CASSSKGQGDEKLFF. As DNA, the CDR3 is TGCGCCAGCAGCTCAAAGGGACAGGGGGATGAAAAACTGTTTTTT.

The genes are TRBV20-1 and TRBJ2-7; TRBD2 is a possible D gene (5 bases). CDR1 and CDR2 from the germline V gene are DFQATT and SNEGSKA (reference sequence). V was pared by 3 bases and J by 5 bases, with 14 bases between. The CDR3 length is 13 residues. CDR3 DNA sequence: TGCAGTGCTAGTAGGCTAGCCCGTGACGAGCAGTACTTC. Translated: CSASRLARDEQYF.

In regard to this clone: The sample holds other DNA sequences that translate to the same CDR3. This chain links TRBV5-1 with TRBJ1-5, with 7 bases identical to TRBD1. CDR3 length: 14 amino acids. With 0 bases clipped from V and 6 bases from J, the junction kept 3 bases outside the gene matches. Germline V CDR1 and CDR2: SGHRS, YFSETQ. CDR3 bases: TGCGCCAGCAGCTTGGAGGGGGCTGGTCAGCCCCAGCATTTT. Amino acids: CASSLEGAGQPQHF.

J is TRBJ2-1 and V is TRBV14, with D tentatively TRBD2 (6 bases). Germline CDR1 reads SGHDN; CDR2 reads FVKESK. The germline V and J ends were trimmed by 4 bases and 12 bases, with 16 bases remaining between them. The CDR3 has 13 amino acids. For the CDR3, the DNA is TGTGCCAGCAGCCCCCCCGGATCCGGGGGGCAGTTCTTC. Its protein is CASSPPGSGGQFF.

This chain joins TRBV5-1 and TRBJ2-3, with a possible D match to TRBD1 (5 bases). The CDR3 has 15 residues. V gave up 6 bases and J gave up 3 bases, with 17 bases separating them. Germline V lookup: CDR1 SGHRS, CDR2 YFSETQ. The CDR3 coding sequence is TGCGCCAGCAATTTTCAGGGTGTATCAACAGATACGCAGTATTTT. Its protein is CASNFQGVSTDTQYF.

The CDR3 coding sequence is TGTGCCAGCAGTACTACTAGCTACGAGCAGTACTTC. This codes for CASSTTSYEQYF. The V call is TRBV6-5, the J call TRBJ2-7, with D perhaps TRBD2 (5 bases). V was cut by 5 bases and J by 3 bases, with 8 bases left in between. The CDR3 loop spans 12 amino acids. Germline V gene lookup returns CDR1 MNHEY and CDR2 SVGAGI.

This sequence joins TRBV7-2 and TRBJ1-2, with TRBD1 as a possible D gene (6 bases). The CDR3 consists of 13 residues. V lost 4 bases to trimming and J lost 6 bases, with 12 bases between them. CDR1 is SGHTA, CDR2 FQGNSA, per germline. CDR3 protein: CASSSAGAHGYTF. The DNA for the CDR3 is TGTGCCAGCAGCTCAGCAGGGGCGCATGGCTACACCTTC.

V is TRBV10-3 and J is TRBJ2-2; 10 bases fit TRBD1. J was trimmed by 3 bases and V by 5 bases; bases with no gene match: 3. Looked up from germline, CDR1 is ENHRY and CDR2 is SYGVKD. This CDR3 contains 15 residues. In nucleotides, the CDR3 is TGTGCCATCAGTCGACAGGGGGCGGACACCGGGGAGCTGTTTTTT. Its protein product is CAISRQGADTGELFF.

The chain links TRBV18 to TRBJ2-7, with TRBD2 identical over 9 bases. CDR1 and CDR2 from the germline V gene are KGHSH and LQKENI. There are 16 residues in the CDR3. Trimming took 3 bases from V and 1 from J; bases not matched to a gene: 7. The CDR3 DNA reads as TGTGCCAGCTCACCCACACAGACTAGCGGTTCCTACGAGCAGTACTTC. The encoded protein is CASSPTQTSGSYEQYF.

V usage is TRBV6-5 and J usage is TRBJ2-7; D is possibly TRBD2 (7 bases). This CDR3 spans 13 amino acids. Deletions cut 5 bases from V and 7 bases from J, with 15 bases between. Germline CDR1 and CDR2: MNHEY and SVGAGI. For the CDR3, the DNA is TGTGCCAGCAGTCTGGGGGGGCGGATGGAGCAGTACTTC. Residues: CASSLGGRMEQYF.

The chain joins TRBV24-1 to TRBJ2-3; D may be TRBD1 (6 bases). The CDR3 runs to 15 residues. Looked up from germline, CDR1 is KGHDR and CDR2 is SFDVKD. V lost 11 bases, J lost 2 bases, and 19 bases lay in between. In DNA form, the CDR3 reads TGTGCCATGTCCGTCCTGGGGGCCTTCACAGATACGCAGTATTTT. It yields the protein CAMSVLGAFTDTQYF.

This chain connects TRBV28 to TRBJ1-2; 9 bases agree with TRBD1. CDR3 length: 12 amino acids. V shed 3 bases and J 8 bases; nucleotides not matched to a gene: 1. Germline CDR1 reads MDHEN; CDR2 reads SYDVKM. The CDR3 region has the DNA TGTGCCAGCAGTTTTGGGACAGGGGGCTACACCTTC. Its translation: CASSFGTGGYTF.

The rearrangement joins TRBV5-3 to TRBJ2-5, with TRBD2 matching 7 bases. TRBV5-3 is an ORF for which the function is uncertain. CDR3 length: 15 amino acids. V lost 4 bases, J lost 1 base, and 7 bases stayed unmatched. CDR3 sequence: CARSGPGGAQETQYF. For the CDR3, the DNA is TGTGCCAGAAGCGGACCGGGGGGTGCCCAAGAGACCCAGTACTTC.

This clone was seen a few times. The chain is built from TRBV7-9 and TRBJ2-7; 7 positions match TRBD2. The germline V gene encodes CDR1 SEHNR and CDR2 FQNEAQ (reference sequence). This CDR3 region has 17 residues. V gave up 0 bases and J gave up 2 bases; unmatched junction bases: 10. As DNA, the CDR3 is TGTGCCAGCAGCTTAGCGGGGGGGGACGTGCATCCCTACGAGCAGTACTTC. It specifies CASSLAGGDVHPYEQYF.

The V call is TRBV6-5, the J call TRBJ1-4; D is uncertain. The ends were cut back, 2 bases at V and 5 bases at J, with 15 bases in the middle. The length of the CDR3 is 16 residues. In germline, CDR1 is MNHEY, CDR2 SVGAGI. DNA of the CDR3: TGTGCCAGCAGTTACGGTAGCGTAGCAGGCAATGAAAAACTGTTTTTT. Protein: CASSYGSVAGNEKLFF.

As DNA, the CDR3 is TGCGCCAGCAGTGAAGGTGGCGGGGTTTGGGATGAGCAGTTCTTC. It yields the protein CASSEGGGVWDEQFF. This chain joins TRBV10-2 and TRBJ2-1; the D gene is possibly TRBD2 (6 bases). CDR3 length: 15 residues. The V and J ends lost 3 bases and 8 bases respectively, with 17 bases between them. Looked up from germline, CDR1 is WSHSY and CDR2 is SAAADI.

The CDR3 loop is CASSWGSGGVFHEQFF. CDR3 in DNA: TGTGCCAGCAGCTGGGGTAGCGGGGGGGTCTTCCATGAGCAGTTCTTC. The V gene is TRBV7-8, the J gene TRBJ2-1, with 11 bases matching TRBD2. V was pared by 4 bases and J by 8 bases, with 10 bases of the junction left unmatched. Germline V gives CDR1 SGHVS, CDR2 FQNEAQ. There are 16 residues in the CDR3.

The chain combines TRBV10-3 with TRBJ2-7; TRBD1 matches 7 bases. The CDR3 spans 16 residues. Germline CDR1 and CDR2: ENHRY and SYGVKD. After removal of 6 bases from V and 0 bases from J, the junction contained 11 bases not matched to a gene. In DNA, the CDR3 is TGTGCCATCAGCCCACCGCCCGGGACAGTCTCCTACGAGCAGTACTTC. Translating gives CAISPPPGTVSYEQYF.

The chain couples TRBV5-1 to TRBJ2-5; D gene ambiguous. The length of the CDR3 is 14 residues. Germline V gives CDR1 SGHRS, CDR2 YFSETQ. V lost 0 bases and J 4 bases, leaving 10 bases between the germline ends. Here the CDR3 DNA reads TGCGCCAGCAGCTTGGGCACTTCTATAGAGACCCAGTACTTC. Protein sequence: CASSLGTSIETQYF.

The chain carries TRBV18 and TRBJ1-6; D is undetermined. The length of the CDR3 is 18 residues. The V end lost 2 bases, the J end lost 0 bases, and 14 bases lay between the germline ends. Germline V gene data show CDR1 as KGHSH and CDR2 as LQKENI. The CDR3 DNA is TGTGCCAGCTCACCAAATCCGGGATGGAGCTCCTATAATTCACCCCTCCACTTT. It translates to CASSPNPGWSSYNSPLHF.